The clone carrying this T cell receptor beta chain was seen more than once but under ten times. The source of the sample is a study of blood T cell repertoires in COVID-19. Study in general: T cells, B-cell-depleted T cells, or PBMCs provided the cDNA or gDNA that served as material.

The study drew participants aged about 18 to 90 years from about two dozen US areas. Germline trimming cut 1 base from V and 5 bases from J; bases unmatched to any gene: 7. The CDR3 has 15 residues. Germline V gives CDR1 LGHNA, CDR2 YNFKEQ. Methods used by the authors: Reference gene primer amplification gave nucleated cell count estimates. Profiling relied on immunoSEQ multiplex PCR, and the TCRdb table lists in-frame clones only, not all of them. V, J and clone size were drawn from that table, and D and trimming were deduced from the DNA. Altogether 200,000 to 250,000 clones are present, 80% to 90% being singletons, with the ten largest covering roughly 4.8%.

This clonotype was sampled from a woman between 50 and 59 years old who had been exposed to COVID-19. The V gene is TRBV4-2, the J gene TRBJ2-7; 8 positions agree with TRBD1. Sequencing used PBMCs or T cells enriched from blood (not recorded which). DNA of the CDR3: TGTGCCAGCAGCCAAGGGGACAGGAATCACGACGAGCAGTACTTC. It codes for CASSQGDRNHDEQYF.